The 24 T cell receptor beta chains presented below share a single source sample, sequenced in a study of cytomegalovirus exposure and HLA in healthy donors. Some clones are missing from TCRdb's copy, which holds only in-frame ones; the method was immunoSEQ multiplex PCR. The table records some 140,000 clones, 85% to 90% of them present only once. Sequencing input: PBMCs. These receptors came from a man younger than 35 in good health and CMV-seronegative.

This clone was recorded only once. This CDR3 reads CASSLGLAGSEQYF. Here the CDR3 DNA reads TGTGCCAGCAGCTTAGGACTAGCGGGAAGCGAGCAGTACTTC. The V call is TRBV11-3, the J call TRBJ2-7, with 11 bases matching TRBD2. This CDR3 contains 14 residues. The germline gives CDR1 SGHNT, CDR2 YENEEA. The ends lost 1 base at V and 6 bases at J; junction bases unmatched: 2.

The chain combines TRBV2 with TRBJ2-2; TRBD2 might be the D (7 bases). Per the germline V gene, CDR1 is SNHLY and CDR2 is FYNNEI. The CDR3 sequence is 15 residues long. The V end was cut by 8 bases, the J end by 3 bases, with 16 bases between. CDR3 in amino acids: CASCGGGAYTGELFF. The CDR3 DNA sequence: TGTGCCAGCTGTGGTGGGGGGGCTTACACCGGGGAGCTGTTTTTT.

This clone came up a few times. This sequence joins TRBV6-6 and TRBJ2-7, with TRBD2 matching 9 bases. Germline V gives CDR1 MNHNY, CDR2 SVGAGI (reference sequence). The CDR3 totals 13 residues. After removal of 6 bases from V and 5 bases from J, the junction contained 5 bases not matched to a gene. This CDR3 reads CASRWTSEDEQYF. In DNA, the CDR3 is TGTGCCAGCAGATGGACTAGCGAAGACGAGCAGTACTTC.

The DNA for the CDR3 is TGTGCCAGCAGTGAGTTCCAGGGGGGCGGCTACACCTTC. Encoded protein: CASSEFQGGGYTF. The chain uses TRBV6-1 and TRBJ1-2; 7 positions agree with TRBD1. V lost 3 bases to trimming and J lost 8 bases; unmatched junction nucleotides: 6. The CDR3 sequence is 13 residues long. Germline CDR1 reads MNHNS; CDR2 reads SASEGT.

Here the CDR3 reads CASSPQRQGALSGNTIYF. The DNA for the CDR3 is TGTGCCAGCTCACCACAGAGACAGGGGGCTTTATCTGGAAACACCATATATTTT. The chain has TRBV18 and TRBJ1-3; the match to TRBD1 covers 10 bases. CDR3 length: 18 amino acids. Germline V gene data show CDR1 as KGHSH and CDR2 as LQKENI. The V segment lost 1 base and the J segment 1 base; nucleotides outside the gene matches: 7.

This CDR3 is CASSYSTGWQETQYF. DNA for the CDR3: TGTGCCAGCAGTTACTCGACAGGGTGGCAAGAGACCCAGTACTTC. The V gene is TRBV6-5, the J gene TRBJ2-5; the match to TRBD1 covers 7 bases. This CDR3 is 15 amino acids long. The V segment lost 0 bases and the J segment 2 bases; nucleotides outside the gene matches: 3. Germline V gives CDR1 MNHEY, CDR2 SVGAGI.

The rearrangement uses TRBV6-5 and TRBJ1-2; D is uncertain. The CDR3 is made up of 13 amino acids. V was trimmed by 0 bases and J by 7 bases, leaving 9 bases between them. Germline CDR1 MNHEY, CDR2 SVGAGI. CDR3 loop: CASSYSEGGGYTF. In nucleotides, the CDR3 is TGTGCCAGCAGTTACTCGGAGGGAGGTGGCTACACCTTC.

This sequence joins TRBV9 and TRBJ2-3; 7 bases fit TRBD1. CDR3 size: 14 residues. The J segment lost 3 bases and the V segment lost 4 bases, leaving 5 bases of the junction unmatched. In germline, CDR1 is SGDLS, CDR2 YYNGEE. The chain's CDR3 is CASSLTGNTDTQYF. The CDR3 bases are TGTGCCAGCAGCCTGACAGGGAATACAGATACGCAGTATTTT.

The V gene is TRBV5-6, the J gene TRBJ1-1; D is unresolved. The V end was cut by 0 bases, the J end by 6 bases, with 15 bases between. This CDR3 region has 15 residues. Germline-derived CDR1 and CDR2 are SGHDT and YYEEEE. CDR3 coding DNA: TGTGCCAGCAGCTTGGTCGGGTTTTCGGATTCTGAAGCTTTCTTT. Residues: CASSLVGFSDSEAFF.

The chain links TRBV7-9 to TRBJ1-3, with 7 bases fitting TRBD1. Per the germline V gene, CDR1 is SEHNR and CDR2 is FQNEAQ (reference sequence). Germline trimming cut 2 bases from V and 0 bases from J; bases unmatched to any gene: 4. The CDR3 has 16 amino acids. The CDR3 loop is CASSLPGTDSGNTIYF. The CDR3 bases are TGTGCCAGCAGCTTACCCGGGACAGACTCTGGAAACACCATATATTTT.

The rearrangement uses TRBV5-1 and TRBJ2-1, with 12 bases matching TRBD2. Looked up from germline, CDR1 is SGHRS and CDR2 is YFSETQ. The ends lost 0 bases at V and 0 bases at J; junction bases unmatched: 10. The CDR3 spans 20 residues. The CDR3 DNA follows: TGCGCCAGCAGCTTGGTTGCTGGACTAGCGGGATACCCCTCCTACAATGAGCAGTTCTTC. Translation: CASSLVAGLAGYPSYNEQFF.

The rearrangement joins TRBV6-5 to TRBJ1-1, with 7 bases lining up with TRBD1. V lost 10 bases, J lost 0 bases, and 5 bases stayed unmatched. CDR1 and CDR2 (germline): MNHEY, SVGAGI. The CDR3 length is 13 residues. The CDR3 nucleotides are TGTGCCACTCAGGGGGTAATGAACACTGAAGCTTTCTTT. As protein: CATQGVMNTEAFF.

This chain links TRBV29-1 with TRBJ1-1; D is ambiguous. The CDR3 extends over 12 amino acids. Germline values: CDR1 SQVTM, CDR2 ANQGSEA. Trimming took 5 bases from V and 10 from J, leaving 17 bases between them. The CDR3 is CSVWQEAFAAFF. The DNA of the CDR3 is TGCAGCGTTTGGCAGGAGGCCTTTGCAGCTTTCTTT.

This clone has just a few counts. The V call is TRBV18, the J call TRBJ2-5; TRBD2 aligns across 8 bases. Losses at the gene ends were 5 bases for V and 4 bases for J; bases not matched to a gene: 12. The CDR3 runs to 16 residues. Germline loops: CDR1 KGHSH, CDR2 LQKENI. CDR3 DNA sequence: TGTGCCAGCTCATCGTACCAAGCGGGGGAGGGAGAGACCCAGTACTTC. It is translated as CASSSYQAGEGETQYF.

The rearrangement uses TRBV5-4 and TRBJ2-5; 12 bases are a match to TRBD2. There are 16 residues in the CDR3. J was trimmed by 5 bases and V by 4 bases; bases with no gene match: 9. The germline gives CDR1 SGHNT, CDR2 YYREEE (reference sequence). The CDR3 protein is CASSTGLAGGQETQYF. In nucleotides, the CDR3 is TGTGCCAGCAGCACTGGGCTAGCGGGGGGGCAGGAGACCCAGTACTTC.

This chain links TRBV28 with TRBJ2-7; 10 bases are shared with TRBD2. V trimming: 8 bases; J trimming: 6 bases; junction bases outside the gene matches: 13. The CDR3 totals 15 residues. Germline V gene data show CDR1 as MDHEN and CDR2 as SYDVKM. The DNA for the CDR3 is TGTGCCAGCGGTACTAGCGGGATCGGACCAGGCGAGCAGTACTTC. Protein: CASGTSGIGPGEQYF.

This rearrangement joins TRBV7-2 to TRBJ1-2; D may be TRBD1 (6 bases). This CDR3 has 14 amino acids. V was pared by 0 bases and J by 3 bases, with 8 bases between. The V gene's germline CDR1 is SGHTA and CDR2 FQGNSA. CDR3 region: CASSLAGADYGYTF. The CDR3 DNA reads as TGTGCCAGCAGCTTAGCGGGGGCGGACTATGGCTACACCTTC.

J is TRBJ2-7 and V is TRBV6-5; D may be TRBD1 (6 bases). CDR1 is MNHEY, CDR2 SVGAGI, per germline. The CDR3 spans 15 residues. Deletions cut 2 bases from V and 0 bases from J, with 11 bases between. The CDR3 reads CASSYTYRVSYEQYF. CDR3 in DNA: TGTGCCAGCAGTTACACGTACAGGGTCTCCTACGAGCAGTACTTC.

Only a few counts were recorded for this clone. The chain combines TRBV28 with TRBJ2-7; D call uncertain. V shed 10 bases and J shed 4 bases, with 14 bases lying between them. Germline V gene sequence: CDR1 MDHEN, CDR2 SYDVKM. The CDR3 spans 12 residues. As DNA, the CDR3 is TGTGCCATTACCACCAGCAGGTACGAGCAGTACTTC. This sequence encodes CAITTSRYEQYF. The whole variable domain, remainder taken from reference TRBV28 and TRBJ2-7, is DVKVTQSSRYLVKRTGEKVFLECVQDMDHENMFWYRQDPGLGLRLIYFSYDVKMKEKGDIPEGYSVSREKKERFSLILESASTNQTSMYLCAITTSRYEQYFGPGTRLTVT.

The CDR3 sequence is CATGQGAARMNTEAFF. The CDR3 nucleotides are TGTGCCACCGGACAGGGGGCGGCCAGAATGAACACTGAAGCTTTCTTT. This chain links TRBV28 with TRBJ1-1, with TRBD1 matching 11 bases. Germline CDR1 and CDR2: MDHEN and SYDVKM. J lost 0 bases, V lost 10 bases, and 10 bases had no gene match. The CDR3 has 16 residues. Variable domain in full (rest from reference TRBV28 and TRBJ1-1): DVKVTQSSRYLVKRTGEKVFLECVQDMDHENMFWYRQDPGLGLRLIYFSYDVKMKEKGDIPEGYSVSREKKERFSLILESASTNQTSMYLCATGQGAARMNTEAFFGQGTRLTVV.

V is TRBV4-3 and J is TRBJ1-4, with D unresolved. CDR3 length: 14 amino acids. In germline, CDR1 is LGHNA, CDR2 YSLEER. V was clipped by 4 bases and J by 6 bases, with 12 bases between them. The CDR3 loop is CASSPATGYEKLFF. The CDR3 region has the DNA TGCGCCAGCAGCCCGGCTACGGGGTATGAAAAACTGTTTTTT.

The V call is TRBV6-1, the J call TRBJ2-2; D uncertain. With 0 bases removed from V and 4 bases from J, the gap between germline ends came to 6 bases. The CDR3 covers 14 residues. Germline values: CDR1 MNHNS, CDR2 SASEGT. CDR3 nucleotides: TGTGCCAGCAGTGAAGCAACACCCACCGGGGAGCTGTTTTTT. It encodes CASSEATPTGELFF.

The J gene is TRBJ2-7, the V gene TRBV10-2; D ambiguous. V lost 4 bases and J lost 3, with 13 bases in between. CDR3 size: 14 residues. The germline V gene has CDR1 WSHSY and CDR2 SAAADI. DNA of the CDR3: TGCGCCAGCAGTGCAGGCAACAGTTTCTACGAGCAGTACTTC. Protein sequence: CASSAGNSFYEQYF.

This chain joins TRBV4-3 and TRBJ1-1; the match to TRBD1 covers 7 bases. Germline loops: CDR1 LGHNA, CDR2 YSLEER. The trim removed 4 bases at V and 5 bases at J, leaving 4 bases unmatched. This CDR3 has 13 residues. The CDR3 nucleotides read TGCGCCAGCAGCCTGACAGGGTATACTGAAGCTTTCTTT. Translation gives CASSLTGYTEAFF.